The 27 T cell receptor beta chains below were found in one sample sequenced in a study of PD-L1 blockade in urothelial cancer. The sample's time point: pretreatment peripheral blood. Generated by immunoSEQ multiplex PCR, the TCRdb table keeps only in-frame clones and is missing some. The sample includes tens of thousands of clones, 82% of them seen just once. Sequenced here: PBMCs, sampled around atezolizumab (anti-PD-L1) treatment. These receptors were obtained from a man aged 60 to 69 with urothelial cancer.

The chain employs TRBV11-2 and TRBJ1-2, with 8 bases fitting TRBD1. The germline CDR1 and CDR2 sequences are SGHAT and FQNNGV. V trimming: 5 bases; J trimming: 4 bases; junction bases outside the gene matches: 3. The CDR3 has 13 residues. The CDR3 region is CASSNGQGYGYTF. In DNA form, the CDR3 reads TGTGCCAGCAGCAACGGACAGGGCTATGGCTACACCTTC.

The rearrangement uses TRBV7-9 and TRBJ2-1; 14 bases fit TRBD2. Trimming took 5 bases from V and 8 from J; bases not matched to a gene: 5. The CDR3 extends over 15 amino acids. CDR1 and CDR2 from the germline V gene are SEHNR and FQNEAQ (reference sequence). The CDR3 spells CASSLGLAGVDEQFF. Here the CDR3 DNA reads TGTGCCAGCAGCCTGGGACTAGCGGGGGTGGATGAGCAGTTCTTC. Variable domain in full (rest from reference TRBV7-9 and TRBJ2-1): DTGVSQNPRHKITKRGQNVTFRCDPISEHNRLYWYRQTLGQGPEFLTYFQNEAQLEKSRLLSDRFSAERPKGSFSTLEIQRTEQGDSAMYLCASSLGLAGVDEQFFGPGTRLTVL.

The CDR3 protein is CAWSMSGGSDTQYF. CDR3 sequence (DNA): TGTGCCTGGAGTATGAGCGGGGGCTCAGATACGCAGTATTTT. V gene TRBV30 combines with J gene TRBJ2-3, with 8 bases that match TRBD2. J lost 4 bases, V lost 2 bases, and 5 bases had no gene match. The CDR3 covers 14 residues. Looked up from germline, CDR1 is GTSNPN and CDR2 is SVGIG (reference sequence).

The J gene is TRBJ2-7, the V gene TRBV5-4, with D tentatively TRBD2 (5 bases). V gave up 4 bases and J gave up 7 bases, with 15 bases separating them. The CDR3 is 13 residues long. Germline lookup yields CDR1 SGHNT and CDR2 YYREEE (reference sequence). CDR3 region: CASSPTRTGEQYF. In DNA form, the CDR3 reads TGTGCCAGCAGCCCTACTCGGACGGGAGAGCAGTACTTC.

In this sample, this clone turned up once. V and J are TRBV4-1 and TRBJ2-7; 9 bases are shared with TRBD1. The J segment lost 3 bases and the V segment lost 4 bases, leaving 4 bases of the junction unmatched. The CDR3 runs 14 residues. The germline gives CDR1 MGHRA, CDR2 YSYEKL. The CDR3 here is CASSLPGQGYEQYF. The CDR3 coding sequence is TGCGCCAGCAGCCTACCGGGACAGGGCTACGAGCAGTACTTC.

This chain links TRBV7-9 with TRBJ2-4; 10 nucleotides agree with TRBD1. CDR1 and CDR2 from the germline V gene are SEHNR and FQNEAQ (reference sequence). V lost 5 bases and J lost 1; bases outside the gene matches: 8. The CDR3 consists of 17 residues. The CDR3: CASSPLTGGEAKNIQYF. CDR3 in DNA: TGTGCCAGCAGCCCCCTGACAGGGGGCGAGGCCAAAAACATTCAGTACTTC.

The chain couples TRBV5-6 to TRBJ2-7, with 9 bases lining up with TRBD2. The CDR3 extends over 16 amino acids. Germline CDR1 is SGHDT and CDR2 is YYEEEE. J gave up 1 base and V 4 bases, and 9 bases lay outside the gene matches. CDR3 in amino acids: CASSPVKTSGSYEQYF. The CDR3 nucleotides read TGTGCCAGCAGCCCCGTTAAGACTAGCGGTTCCTACGAGCAGTACTTC.

This CDR3 reads CASNLQATNEKLFF. As DNA, the CDR3 is TGTGCCAGCAACCTACAGGCAACTAATGAAAAACTGTTTTTT. The rearrangement joins TRBV28 to TRBJ1-4; possible D gene TRBD1, 5 bases. This CDR3 contains 14 residues. Trimming pared 7 bases from V and 0 bases from J, leaving 9 bases between. Germline loops: CDR1 MDHEN, CDR2 SYDVKM.

The V and J genes are TRBV28 and TRBJ2-1, with TRBD2 identical over 7 bases. CDR1 is MDHEN and CDR2 is SYDVKM in the germline V gene. The CDR3 contains 15 residues. The ends lost 4 bases at V and 4 bases at J; junction bases unmatched: 7. The CDR3 DNA reads as TGTGCCAGCAGTTGGCCGGGGGGAACTTACAATGAGCAGTTCTTC. Translated: CASSWPGGTYNEQFF.

This rearrangement joins TRBV11-2 to TRBJ2-1, with 11 bases lining up with TRBD1. Germline CDR1 reads SGHAT; CDR2 reads FQNNGV. V was clipped by 5 bases and J by 7 bases; unmatched bases: 7. The CDR3 spans 15 residues. The CDR3: CASSPRDRGDNEQFF. The CDR3 DNA follows: TGTGCCAGCAGCCCCCGGGACAGGGGGGATAATGAGCAGTTCTTC.

The chain has TRBV5-8 and TRBJ1-2; D remains ambiguous. Germline CDR1 is SGHTS and CDR2 is YDEGEE. The V end lost 4 bases, the J end lost 8 bases, and 12 bases lay between the germline ends. There are 12 residues in the CDR3. The CDR3 sequence is CASSPRYAGYTF. The CDR3 DNA reads as TGTGCCAGCAGCCCCCGATACGCGGGCTACACCTTC.

The rearrangement joins TRBV2 to TRBJ2-1; TRBD2 matches 7 bases. This CDR3 spans 16 amino acids. Trimming at V came to 4 bases and at J to 2 bases, leaving 8 bases not matched to a gene. Germline CDR1 is SNHLY and CDR2 is FYNNEI. CDR3 protein: CASSGPGGSTYNEQFF. In nucleotides, the CDR3 is TGTGCCAGCAGTGGACCCGGGGGGTCAACCTACAATGAGCAGTTCTTC. The full variable domain, with the rest looked up from reference TRBV2 and TRBJ2-1, is EPEVTQTPSHQVTQMGQEVILRCVPISNHLYFYWYRQILGQKVEFLVSFYNNEISEKSEIFDDQFSVERPDGSNFTLKIRSTKLEDSAMYFCASSGPGGSTYNEQFFGPGTRLTVL.

The V gene is TRBV5-8, the J gene TRBJ1-5; no firm D call. Germline V gene lookup returns CDR1 SGHTS and CDR2 YDEGEE. CDR3 length: 14 amino acids. V dropped 4 bases and J dropped 4 bases, with 12 bases sitting between them. The CDR3 nucleotides read TGTGCCAGCAGCCCTCAAGACGGGAATCAGCCCCAGCATTTT. Amino acid sequence: CASSPQDGNQPQHF.

This chain links TRBV5-1 with TRBJ2-3, with D unclear. The CDR3 extends over 17 amino acids. CDR1 and CDR2 (germline): SGHRS, YFSETQ. The germline V and J ends were trimmed by 4 bases and 6 bases, with 24 bases remaining between them. The chain's CDR3 is CASSHMPDPSTRDTQYF. CDR3 nucleotide sequence: TGCGCCAGCAGCCACATGCCGGATCCGTCAACGAGGGATACGCAGTATTTT.

This chain joins TRBV7-2 and TRBJ2-3; 11 bases line up with TRBD2. J was trimmed by 3 bases and V by 5 bases; bases with no gene match: 7. Germline V gives CDR1 SGHTA, CDR2 FQGNSA. This CDR3 comprises 16 residues. CDR3 region: CASSQGLAGGTDTQYF. The DNA for the CDR3 is TGTGCCAGCAGCCAGGGGCTAGCGGGGGGTACAGATACGCAGTATTTT.

The gene calls are TRBV6-1 and TRBJ2-3; 7 positions agree with TRBD2. The CDR3 has 16 residues. The junction had 6 bases not matched to a gene; V was cut back by 3 bases and J by 0 bases. CDR1 and CDR2 from the germline V gene are MNHNS and SASEGT. CDR3 nucleotides: TGTGCCAGCAGTGACTTGGCGGGGGATAGCACAGATACGCAGTATTTT. It specifies CASSDLAGDSTDTQYF.

The V gene is TRBV5-1, the J gene TRBJ2-1, with a tentative D call TRBD1 (6 bases). Germline V gene lookup returns CDR1 SGHRS and CDR2 YFSETQ. The CDR3 extends over 12 amino acids. V dropped 5 bases and J dropped 6 bases, with 9 bases sitting between them. The CDR3 loop reads CASRQGLNEQFF. CDR3 sequence (DNA): TGCGCCAGCAGACAGGGCCTCAATGAGCAGTTCTTC. The whole variable domain, filled in from reference TRBV5-1 and TRBJ2-1, reads KAGVTQTPRYLIKTRGQQVTLSCSPISGHRSVSWYQQTPGQGLQFLFEYFSETQRNKGNFPGRFSGRQFSNSRSEMNVSTLELGDSALYLCASRQGLNEQFFGPGTRLTVL.

The V gene is TRBV2, the J gene TRBJ2-3; TRBD2 is a possible D gene (6 bases). Trimming removed 3 bases from V and 2 bases from J, with 12 bases in between. Germline CDR1 and CDR2: SNHLY and FYNNEI. The CDR3 loop spans 15 amino acids. CDR3 residues: CASSESGVATDTQYF. In DNA form, the CDR3 reads TGTGCCAGCAGTGAGTCGGGGGTAGCCACAGATACGCAGTATTTT.

V and J are TRBV7-9 and TRBJ2-5; D might be TRBD2 (5 bases). Germline V gene lookup returns CDR1 SEHNR and CDR2 FQNEAQ (reference sequence). V lost 8 bases, J lost 3 bases, and 28 bases lay in between. The length of the CDR3 is 18 residues. This CDR3 reads CASYPPLRAARKEETQYF. The CDR3 nucleotides read TGTGCCAGCTATCCCCCGTTGAGGGCGGCTCGAAAGGAAGAGACCCAGTACTTC. The entire variable domain, with the rest obtained from reference TRBV7-9 and TRBJ2-5, is as follows: DTGVSQNPRHKITKRGQNVTFRCDPISEHNRLYWYRQTLGQGPEFLTYFQNEAQLEKSRLLSDRFSAERPKGSFSTLEIQRTEQGDSAMYLCASYPPLRAARKEETQYFGPGTRLLVL.

The CDR3 DNA reads as TGTGCCAGCAGCTTAGGGGTGACAGGGAGCACCGGGGAGCTGTTTTTT. Residues: CASSLGVTGSTGELFF. J is TRBJ2-2 and V is TRBV7-8, with 7 bases fitting TRBD1. CDR3 length: 16 amino acids. Trimming cost V 1 base and J 4 bases; bases outside gene matches: 6. Germline CDR1 SGHVS, CDR2 FQNEAQ.

V and J are TRBV15 and TRBJ2-1; D not resolved. Per the germline V gene, CDR1 is LNHNV and CDR2 is YYDKDF (reference sequence). V was pared by 3 bases and J by 5 bases, with 8 bases between. This CDR3 has 13 amino acids. The CDR3 bases are TGTGCCACCAGCAGGTCCAGAAACAATGAGCAGTTCTTC. This gives the protein CATSRSRNNEQFF.

The chain links TRBV9 to TRBJ1-1, with TRBD1 identical over 11 bases. Per germline, CDR1 SGDLS and CDR2 YYNGEE. The CDR3 runs 15 residues. The V gene end was trimmed by 2 bases and the J gene end by 4 bases; junction bases not matched to a gene: 4. In nucleotides, the CDR3 is TGTGCCAGCAGCGTGTCCGGGACAGGGGGCACTGAAGCTTTCTTT. Its translation is CASSVSGTGGTEAFF.

This clone was recorded once. J is TRBJ2-1 and V is TRBV19; tentatively, D is TRBD2 (7 bases). Germline V gene sequence: CDR1 LNHDA, CDR2 SQIVND (reference sequence). CDR3 length equals 17 residues. V was shortened by 1 base and J by 4 bases, with 17 bases between the two germline ends. For the CDR3, the DNA is TGTGCCAGTAGTATAGTTTGGGGGGGGGCTATGTACAATGAGCAGTTCTTC. Translation gives CASSIVWGGAMYNEQFF. The variable domain in full, completed from reference TRBV19 and TRBJ2-1, reads DGGITQSPKYLFRKEGQNVTLSCEQNLNHDAMYWYRQDPGQGLRLIYYSQIVNDFQKGDIAEGYSVSREKKESFPLTVTSAQKNPTAFYLCASSIVWGGAMYNEQFFGPGTRLTVL.

V usage is TRBV19 and J usage is TRBJ2-3; the match to TRBD2 covers 8 bases. The CDR3 runs 13 residues. Per the germline V gene, CDR1 is LNHDA and CDR2 is SQIVND (reference sequence). V gave up 4 bases and J gave up 4 bases; unmatched junction bases: 1. The CDR3 loop reads CASSTGGADTQYF. The CDR3 nucleotides read TGTGCCAGTAGTACCGGGGGGGCAGATACGCAGTATTTT. The full variable domain, with the rest looked up from reference TRBV19 and TRBJ2-3, is DGGITQSPKYLFRKEGQNVTLSCEQNLNHDAMYWYRQDPGQGLRLIYYSQIVNDFQKGDIAEGYSVSREKKESFPLTVTSAQKNPTAFYLCASSTGGADTQYFGPGTRLTVL.

This chain joins TRBV2 and TRBJ2-7, with TRBD1 matching over 10 bases. This CDR3 spans 16 amino acids. Losses at the gene ends were 6 bases for V and 4 bases for J; bases not matched to a gene: 12. Germline V gene sequence: CDR1 SNHLY, CDR2 FYNNEI. CDR3 sequence: CASRQPGQGLKYEQYF. The CDR3 DNA reads TGTGCCAGCAGACAACCGGGACAGGGGCTGAAATACGAGCAGTACTTC.

The chain couples TRBV7-6 to TRBJ2-2, with TRBD1 matching 7 bases. Looked up from germline, CDR1 is SGHVS and CDR2 is FNYEAQ. V trimming: 1 base; J trimming: 6 bases; junction bases outside the gene matches: 8. The CDR3 sequence is 16 residues long. The CDR3 nucleotides read TGTGCCAGCAGCTTAGTTCAAGACAGGGCCGCCGGGGAGCTGTTTTTT. Translation gives CASSLVQDRAAGELFF.

The rearrangement joins TRBV4-1 to TRBJ2-7; maybe TRBD1 (5 bases). The CDR3 consists of 21 residues. Trimming stripped 1 base from V and 2 bases from J, with 30 bases between. The germline gives CDR1 MGHRA, CDR2 YSYEKL. CDR3: CASSQVRGSVRQGSLTYEQYF. For the CDR3, the DNA is TGCGCCAGCAGCCAAGTCCGTGGCTCTGTCCGTCAGGGTTCCCTGACCTACGAGCAGTACTTC.